This record covers a single TCR beta chain. This entry belongs to a study of Tregs in tolerant kidney transplant recipients. The CDR3 contains 16 residues. CDR1 KGHSH and CDR2 LQKENI come from the germline V gene. V lost 4 bases, J lost 0 bases, and 16 bases lay in between. Sequencing was performed with immunoSEQ multiplex PCR; in TCRdb, only in-frame clones are kept and a portion is missing. The sample records more than 90,000 clones, roughly nine tenths being singletons. The TCR sequence derives from a human donor in good health. This chain links TRBV18 with TRBJ2-7; no clear D. Sequenced material: CD4+ T cells from blood. CDR3 in DNA: TGTGCCAGCTCACTCCTGACCTCAAGGAGCTCCTACGAGCAGTACTTC. This encodes CASSLLTSRSSYEQYF.